Listed below are T cell receptor beta chains from one sample, sequenced in a study of control samples from healthy donors and cancer patients. Produced via immunoSEQ multiplex PCR; TCRdb's table is partial and in-frame only. The table shows some 160,000 clones, with about 89% occurring only once. Sequenced: blood. The receptors here all came from a man aged 30-40 years in good health. Both conserved end residues are part of each CDR3. D genes are given only for firm matches. Expanded clones are given a class, and other clones once, few, many or no size at all.

v_call	j_call	d_call	clone_size	cdr3_aa	cdr3_nt
TRBV18	TRBJ1-1	NA	NA	CASSLMGNTEAFF	TGTGCCAGCTCACTTATGGGGAACACTGAAGCTTTCTTT
TRBV12-3/TRBV12-4	TRBJ2-7	NA	NA	CASSLETGYEQYF	TGTGCCAGCAGTTTAGAAACGGGCTACGAGCAGTACTTC
TRBV27	TRBJ1-1	NA	NA	CASSLYGRYTEAFF	TGTGCCAGCAGTTTATACGGCAGGTACACTGAAGCTTTCTTT
TRBV30	TRBJ2-2	TRBD2	few	CAYVGGAGGPGELFF	TGTGCCTATGTTGGAGGAGCGGGAGGGCCCGGGGAGCTGTTTTTT
TRBV5-6	TRBJ2-7	NA	NA	CASSRDRYSEQYF	TGTGCCAGCAGCCGGGACCGCTACAGCGAGCAGTACTTC
TRBV15	TRBJ1-5	NA	NA	CATSRDFSRGGQPQHF	TGTGCCACCAGCAGAGATTTTAGCAGGGGAGGTCAGCCCCAGCATTTT
TRBV30	TRBJ2-1	NA	NA	CAWREENEQFF	TGTGCCTGGAGGGAGGAAAATGAGCAGTTCTTC
TRBV15	TRBJ1-5	NA	once	CATSQQNQPQHF	TGTGCCACCAGCCAACAAAATCAGCCCCAGCATTTT
TRBV21-1	TRBJ1-3	NA	NA	CASSKVSGSGNTIYF	TGTGCCAGCAGCAAAGTCTCGGGGTCGGGAAACACCATATATTTT
TRBV9	TRBJ2-1	TRBD2	NA	CASSEWTSDYNEQFF	TGTGCCAGCAGCGAGTGGACTAGCGATTACAATGAGCAGTTCTTC
TRBV6-1	TRBJ2-5	TRBD2	NA	CASSEGKTSAYQETQYF	TGTGCCAGCAGTGAAGGCAAGACTAGCGCGTACCAAGAGACCCAGTACTTC
TRBV5-8	TRBJ2-7	NA	once	CASSSLQGRSEQYF	TGTGCCAGCAGCTCCCTCCAGGGCCGGAGCGAGCAGTACTTC
TRBV6-5	TRBJ1-3	NA	NA	CASSNRDLTGNTIYF	TGTGCCAGCAGCAACAGGGACTTGACTGGAAACACCATATATTTT
TRBV5-5	TRBJ2-7	NA	NA	CASSLRTATYEQYF	TGTGCCAGCAGCTTGCGGACGGCTACCTACGAGCAGTACTTC
TRBV6-2/TRBV6-3	TRBJ1-2	NA	NA	CASSSLPGQGNYGYTF	TGTGCCAGCAGTTCGTTGCCGGGACAAGGGAACTATGGCTACACCTTC
TRBV7-9	TRBJ1-6	NA	NA	CASSSTPDSPLHF	TGTGCCAGCAGCTCCACTCCCGATTCACCCCTCCACTTT
TRBV25-1	TRBJ2-2	NA	NA	CASSPLVQGNPNTGELFF	TGTGCCAGCAGTCCGTTGGTCCAGGGGAACCCGAACACCGGGGAGCTGTTTTTT
TRBV19	TRBJ1-4	NA	NA	CASSFRTDEKLFF	TGTGCCAGTAGTTTCCGGACGGATGAAAAACTGTTTTTT
TRBV4-1	TRBJ2-7	TRBD1	NA	CASSQEHGQGYEQYF	TGCGCCAGCAGCCAAGAACACGGACAGGGCTACGAGCAGTACTTC
TRBV7-2	TRBJ2-7	NA	NA	CASSLVSGASSYEQYF	TGTGCCAGCAGCTTAGTGTCAGGGGCAAGCTCCTACGAGCAGTACTTC
TRBV27	TRBJ2-7	TRBD1	NA	CASRKGTGPYEQYF	TGTGCCAGCCGAAAGGGGACAGGGCCCTACGAGCAGTACTTC
TRBV27	TRBJ2-2	NA	few	CASSLDRFGGELFF	TGTGCCAGCAGTTTAGACAGGTTTGGCGGGGAGCTGTTTTTT
TRBV7-2	TRBJ2-1	NA	NA	CASSKYEDFNEQFF	TGTGCCAGCAGCAAATACGAGGACTTCAATGAGCAGTTCTTC
TRBV5-6	TRBJ1-1	TRBD1	NA	CASSRLWDRAPYTEAFF	TGTGCCAGCAGCCGCTTATGGGACAGGGCCCCCTACACTGAAGCTTTCTTT
TRBV6-5	TRBJ1-1	TRBD1	NA	CASTKGQTHTEAFF	TGTGCCAGCACCAAGGGACAGACTCACACTGAAGCTTTCTTT
TRBV6-2/TRBV6-3	TRBJ2-5	NA	NA	CASSYRPLETQYF	TGTGCCAGCAGTTACCGGCCGCTAGAGACCCAGTACTTC
TRBV7-2	TRBJ2-2	NA	NA	CASSLETVTGELFF	TGTGCCAGCAGCTTAGAGACGGTGACCGGGGAGCTGTTTTTT
TRBV20-1	TRBJ2-5	NA	NA	CSASYSLETQYF	TGCAGTGCAAGTTATTCGTTGGAGACCCAGTACTTC
TRBV7-8	TRBJ2-2	NA	NA	CASSPRPLSVTGELFF	TGTGCCAGCAGCCCCAGACCCCTTTCGGTCACCGGGGAGCTGTTTTTT
TRBV7-6	TRBJ2-5	TRBD2	NA	CASSRAGGDQETQYF	TGTGCCAGTTCCCGAGCGGGGGGGGACCAAGAGACCCAGTACTTC
TRBV7-2	TRBJ1-2	TRBD1	NA	CASSSRTGLPYGYTF	TGTGCCAGCAGCTCTAGGACAGGGCTACCCTATGGCTACACCTTC
TRBV21-1	TRBJ2-6	NA	NA	CASSERMQGANVLTF	TGTGCCAGCAGCGAAAGGATGCAGGGGGCCAACGTCCTGACTTTC
TRBV3-1/TRBV3-2	TRBJ2-2	NA	NA	CASMGGPGELFF	TGTGCCAGCATGGGGGGCCCCGGGGAGCTGTTTTTT
TRBV28	TRBJ2-2	NA	NA	CASMKRQGYTGELFF	TGTGCCAGCATGAAGCGTCAGGGCTACACCGGGGAGCTGTTTTTT
TRBV6-4	TRBJ2-1	TRBD2	NA	CASSEAGGYNEQFF	TGTGCCAGCAGTGAAGCGGGAGGGTACAATGAGCAGTTCTTC
TRBV27	TRBJ2-7	TRBD1	NA	CASSGGDREYEQYF	TGTGCCAGCAGTGGTGGGGACAGGGAGTACGAGCAGTACTTC
TRBV29-1	TRBJ2-5	NA	NA	CSVGSRPTQYF	TGCAGCGTTGGGAGCCGCCCTACCCAGTACTTC
TRBV27	TRBJ1-2	NA	NA	CASRTGVYGYTF	TGTGCCAGCAGGACAGGAGTCTATGGCTACACCTTC